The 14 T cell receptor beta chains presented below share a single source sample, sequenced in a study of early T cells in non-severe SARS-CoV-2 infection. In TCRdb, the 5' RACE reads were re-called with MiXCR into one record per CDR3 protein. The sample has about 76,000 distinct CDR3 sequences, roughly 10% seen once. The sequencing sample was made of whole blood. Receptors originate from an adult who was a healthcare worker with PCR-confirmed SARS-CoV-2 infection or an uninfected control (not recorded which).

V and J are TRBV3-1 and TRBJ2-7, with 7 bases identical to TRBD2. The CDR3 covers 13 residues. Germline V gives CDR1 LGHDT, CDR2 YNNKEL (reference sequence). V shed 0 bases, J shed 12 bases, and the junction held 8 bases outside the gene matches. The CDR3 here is CASSQEGVGGSYF. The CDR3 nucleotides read TGTGCCAGCAGCCAAGAAGGCGTCGGGGGGTCGTACTTC.

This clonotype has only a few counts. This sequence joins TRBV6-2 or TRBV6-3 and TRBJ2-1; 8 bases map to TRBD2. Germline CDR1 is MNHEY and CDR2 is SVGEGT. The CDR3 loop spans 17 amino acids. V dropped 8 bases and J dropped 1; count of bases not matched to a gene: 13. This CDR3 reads CASSTHGGAGSYNEQFF. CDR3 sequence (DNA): TGTGCCAGCTCGACACACGGGGGGGCCGGTTCCTACAATGAGCAGTTCTTC.

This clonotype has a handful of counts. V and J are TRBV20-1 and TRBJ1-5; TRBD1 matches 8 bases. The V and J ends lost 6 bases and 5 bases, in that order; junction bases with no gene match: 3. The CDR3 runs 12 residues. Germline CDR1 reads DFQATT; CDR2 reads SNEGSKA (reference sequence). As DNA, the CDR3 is TGCAGTGCCAAGACAGGGGATCAGCCCCAGCATTTT. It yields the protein CSAKTGDQPQHF.

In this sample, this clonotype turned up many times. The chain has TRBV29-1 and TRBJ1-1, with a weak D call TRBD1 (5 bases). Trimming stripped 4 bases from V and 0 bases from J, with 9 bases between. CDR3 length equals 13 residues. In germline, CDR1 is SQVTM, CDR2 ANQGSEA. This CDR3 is CSVVGGLNTEAFF. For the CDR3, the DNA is TGCAGCGTTGTGGGGGGACTGAACACTGAAGCTTTCTTT.

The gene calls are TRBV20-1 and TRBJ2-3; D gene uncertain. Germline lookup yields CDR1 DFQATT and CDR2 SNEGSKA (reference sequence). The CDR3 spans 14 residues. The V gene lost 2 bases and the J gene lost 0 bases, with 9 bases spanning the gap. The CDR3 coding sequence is TGCAGTGCTAGAAGCATCTGGAGCACAGATACGCAGTATTTT. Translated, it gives CSARSIWSTDTQYF.

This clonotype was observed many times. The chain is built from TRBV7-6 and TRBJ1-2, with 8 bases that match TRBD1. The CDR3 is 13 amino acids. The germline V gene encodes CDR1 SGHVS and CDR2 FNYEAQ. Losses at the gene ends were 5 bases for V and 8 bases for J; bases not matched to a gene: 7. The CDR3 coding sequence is TGTGCCAGCAGCCTTGGACAGGGACGCGGCTACACCTTC. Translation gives CASSLGQGRGYTF.

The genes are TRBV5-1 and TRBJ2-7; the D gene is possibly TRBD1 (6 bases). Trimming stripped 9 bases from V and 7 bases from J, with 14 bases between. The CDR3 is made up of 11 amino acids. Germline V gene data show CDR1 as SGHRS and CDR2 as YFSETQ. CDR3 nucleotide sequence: TGCGCCACCATGGACAGAGGAGAGCAGTACTTC. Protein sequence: CATMDRGEQYF.

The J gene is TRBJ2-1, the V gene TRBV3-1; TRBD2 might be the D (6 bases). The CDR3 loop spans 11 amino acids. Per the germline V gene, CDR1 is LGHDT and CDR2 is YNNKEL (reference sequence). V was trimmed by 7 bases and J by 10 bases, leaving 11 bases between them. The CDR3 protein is CASNEAGEQFF. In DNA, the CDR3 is TGTGCCAGCAACGAGGCGGGAGAGCAGTTCTTC.

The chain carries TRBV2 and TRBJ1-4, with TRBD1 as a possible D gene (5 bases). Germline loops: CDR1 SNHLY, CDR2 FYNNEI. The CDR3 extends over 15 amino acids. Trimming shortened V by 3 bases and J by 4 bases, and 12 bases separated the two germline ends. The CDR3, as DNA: TGTGCCAGCAGTGACGGACACGATCGTAATGAAAAACTGTTTTTT. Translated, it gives CASSDGHDRNEKLFF.

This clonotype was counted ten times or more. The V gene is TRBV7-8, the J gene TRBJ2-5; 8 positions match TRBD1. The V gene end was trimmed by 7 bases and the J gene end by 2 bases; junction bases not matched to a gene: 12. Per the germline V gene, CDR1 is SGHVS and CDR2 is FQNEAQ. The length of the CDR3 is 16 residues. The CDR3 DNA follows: TGTGCCAGCACCGCAAGGACAGGGACCCTACAAGAGACCCAGTACTTC. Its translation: CASTARTGTLQETQYF.

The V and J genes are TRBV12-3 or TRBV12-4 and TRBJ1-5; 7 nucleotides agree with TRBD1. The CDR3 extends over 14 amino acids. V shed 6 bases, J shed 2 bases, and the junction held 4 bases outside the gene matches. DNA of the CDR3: TGTGCCAGCAGCCAAACAGGGGGCAATCAGCCCCAGCATTTT. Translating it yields CASSQTGGNQPQHF.

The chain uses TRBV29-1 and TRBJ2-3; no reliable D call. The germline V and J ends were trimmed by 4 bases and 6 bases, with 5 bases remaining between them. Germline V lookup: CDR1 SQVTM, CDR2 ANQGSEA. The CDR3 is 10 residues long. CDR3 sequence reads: CSVAHDTQYF. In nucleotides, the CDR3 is TGCAGCGTTGCCCACGATACGCAGTATTTT.

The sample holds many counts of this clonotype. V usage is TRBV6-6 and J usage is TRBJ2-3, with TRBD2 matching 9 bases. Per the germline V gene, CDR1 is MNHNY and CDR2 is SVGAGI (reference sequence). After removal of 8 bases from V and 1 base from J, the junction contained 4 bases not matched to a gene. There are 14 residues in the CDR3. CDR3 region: CASAASGGTDTQYF. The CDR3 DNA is TGTGCCAGCGCGGCTAGCGGGGGCACAGATACGCAGTATTTT.

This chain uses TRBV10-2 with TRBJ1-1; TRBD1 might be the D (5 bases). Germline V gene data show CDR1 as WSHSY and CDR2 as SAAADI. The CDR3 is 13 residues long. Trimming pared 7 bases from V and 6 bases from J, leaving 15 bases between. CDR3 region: CASTPRGGAEAFF. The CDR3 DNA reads TGCGCCAGCACCCCGAGGGGAGGGGCTGAAGCTTTCTTT.